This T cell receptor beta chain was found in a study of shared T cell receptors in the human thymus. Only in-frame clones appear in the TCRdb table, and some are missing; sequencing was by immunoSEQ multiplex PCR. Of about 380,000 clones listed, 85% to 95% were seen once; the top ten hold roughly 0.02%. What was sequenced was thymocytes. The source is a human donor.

The CDR3 DNA reads as TGTGCCAGCAGCTTGGCAGGGCTTCCCGCCTATGGCTACACCTTC. As protein: CASSLAGLPAYGYTF. The rearrangement links TRBV5-4 to TRBJ1-2, with D possibly being TRBD1 (5 bases). The germline gives CDR1 SGHNT, CDR2 YYREEE (reference sequence). The CDR3 length is 15 residues. Trimming cost V 0 bases and J 4 bases, with 13 bases left between them.